This TCR beta chain derives from a study of cytomegalovirus exposure and HLA in healthy donors. Primers: 60 Vbeta forward and 13 Jbeta reverse. Sequenced by immunoSEQ multiplex PCR; TCRdb stores in-frame clones only, minus some. The sample holds under 150,000 clones, roughly 73% seen once. Concerning this clone: What it recognizes is unknown.

Regarding the study as a whole: HLA allele associations emerged for around 15,000 TCR beta sequences in a later analysis, at 0.05 false discovery rate. Links to common viral pathogens appeared, in a later analysis, for several of the most significant clusters.

The J segment lost 1 base and the V segment lost 6 bases, leaving 2 bases of the junction unmatched. The CDR3 has 15 amino acids. Looked up from germline, CDR1 is MNHNS and CDR2 is SASEGT. This chain uses TRBV6-1 with TRBJ2-6; TRBD1 agrees at 8 bases. This TCR derives from a male donor in good health and CMV-seronegative. The sample taken for sequencing was PBMCs. The CDR3: CASRDRASGANVLTF. CDR3 bases: TGTGCCAGCAGGGACAGGGCATCTGGGGCCAACGTCCTGACTTTC.